The present TCR beta chain was sequenced within a study of T-cell reconstitution after alpha-beta-depleted transplantation in children. Trimming shortened V by 3 bases and J by 1 base, and 10 bases separated the two germline ends. The CDR3 has 14 amino acids. Germline CDR1 reads DFQATT; CDR2 reads SNEGSKA (reference sequence). For TCRbeta, the library was prepared with unique molecular identifiers. TCRdb re-called the PCR reads through MiXCR, storing one row per CDR3 protein. The table records 450,000 to 550,000 distinct CDR3 sequences, more than 9.5% of them present only once. Here the sequenced sample was PBMCs, mostly from graft donor cells, taken 180 days after TCRalphabeta/CD19-depleted stem cell transplant. The TCR comes from a female patient aged 2 to 10 who had a stem cell transplant for aplastic anemia, so the T cells may come from the graft donor. V usage is TRBV20-1 and J usage is TRBJ2-1; D gene unclear. CDR3 sequence: CSASWARSYNEQFF. CDR3 DNA sequence: TGCAGTGCTAGTTGGGCACGGTCCTACAATGAGCAGTTCTTC.